These T cell receptor beta chains were read from a single sample in a study of pediatric ulcerative colitis. Only in-frame clones appear in the TCRdb table, and some are missing; sequencing was by immunoSEQ multiplex PCR. The repertoire holds 16,000 or so clones, around 74% seen once, with roughly 7.2% in the top ten. Sequences were obtained from gut tissue. Receptor source: a boy younger than 18 with moderate ulcerative colitis. Each CDR3 is given with its conserved first and last residue. Fields, in order: V gene, clone size, J gene, D gene, CDR3 DNA, CDR3 protein. The D gene is left open where the match is weak. Clone size is shown for a subset of rows, as once, few, many or a class of expanded clone.

TRBV6-5	.	TRBJ1-5	.	TGTGCCAGCAGTTATGAACTGTATCAGCCCCAGCATTTT	CASSYELYQPQHF
TRBV7-9	.	TRBJ2-2	.	TGTGCCAGCAGCTCCCCCCTACGGGAGAACACCGGGGAGCTGTTTTTT	CASSSPLRENTGELFF
TRBV6-6	.	TRBJ1-1	.	TGTGCCAGCAGTTACTCGATCGGCAGACGGAACACTGAAGCTTTCTTT	CASSYSIGRRNTEAFF
TRBV11-2	.	TRBJ1-5	.	TGTGCCAGCAGCTTAGTAGGGGTCAGGGGTAGTGGTCAGCCCCAGCATTTT	CASSLVGVRGSGQPQHF
TRBV5-1	few	TRBJ1-1	TRBD1	TGCGCCAGCAGCTTGGTCACAGGGGGCTACGTGAACACTGAAGCTTTCTTT	CASSLVTGGYVNTEAFF
TRBV4-1	.	TRBJ1-4	.	TGCGCCAGCAGCCAAGACATTCGTCTATCTAGGGGTAATGAAAAACTGTTTTTT	CASSQDIRLSRGNEKLFF
TRBV4-3	few	TRBJ2-1	TRBD1	TGCGCCAGCAGCCAACCAGACAGGGCGTCCTACAATGAGCAGTTCTTC	CASSQPDRASYNEQFF
TRBV6-6	.	TRBJ1-1	TRBD1	TGTGCCAGCAGTCCAACTAGGGACAGGGCGAACACTGAAGCTTTCTTT	CASSPTRDRANTEAFF
TRBV14	.	TRBJ2-3	.	TGTGCCAGCAGCCAAGATGTTGCTCGATCTGGCACAGATACGCAGTATTTT	CASSQDVARSGTDTQYF
TRBV18	.	TRBJ2-4	TRBD1	TGTGCCAGCTCACCCGAACAGGGGGCAAACATTCAGTACTTC	CASSPEQGANIQYF
TRBV9	.	TRBJ1-1	.	TGTGCCAGCAGCCGCAGGGACGGGACTGAAGCTTTCTTT	CASSRRDGTEAFF
TRBV5-4	few	TRBJ1-1	.	TGTGCCAGTAGCACAGGGATGAACACTGAAGCTTTCTTT	CASSTGMNTEAFF
TRBV19	.	TRBJ1-6	.	TGTGCCAGTAGTATAGGCAGGGGCTATTCACCCCTCCACTTT	CASSIGRGYSPLHF
TRBV10-1	.	TRBJ1-1	.	TGCGCCAGCAGTGAGCGGGTAGCGGACACTGAAGCTTTCTTT	CASSERVADTEAFF
TRBV4-3	.	TRBJ2-3	TRBD2	TGCGCCAGCAGCCTAGGCGGACTAGTTAGCACAGATACGCAGTATTTT	CASSLGGLVSTDTQYF
TRBV30	.	TRBJ1-4	TRBD1	TGTGCCCACACATCGAAAATGGCCGGGACAGGGCTTGTCGAAAAACTGTTTTTT	CAHTSKMAGTGLVEKLFF
TRBV9	.	TRBJ1-3	TRBD1	TGTGCCAGCAGCGTACAGGGGGCGAAAGGAAACACCATATATTTT	CASSVQGAKGNTIYF
TRBV20-1	few	TRBJ1-2	.	TGCAGTTCGGGAGTAGATGGCTACACCTTC	CSSGVDGYTF
TRBV11-2	.	TRBJ1-1	.	TGTGCCAGCAGCTGGACCACTGAAGCTTTCTTT	CASSWTTEAFF
TRBV9	once	TRBJ1-6	.	TGTGCCAGCAGCGTAGACGGTCGTCCGAAGAATTCACCCCTCCACTTT	CASSVDGRPKNSPLHF
TRBV6-5	.	TRBJ2-7	.	TGTGCCAGCAGTACCCACAGGGATTCCTACGAGCAGTACTTC	CASSTHRDSYEQYF
TRBV9	.	TRBJ2-5	.	TGTGCCAGCGCGCCGGGCAGGGTGAGGGTCGAGACCCAGTACTTC	CASAPGRVRVETQYF
TRBV5-1	.	TRBJ1-2	.	TGCGCCAGCAGCTTGGCGGGGCGCCTTAGAAGTGGCTACACCTTC	CASSLAGRLRSGYTF
TRBV5-6	.	TRBJ1-1	.	TGTGCCAGCAGCTTGGTATCCCCAGGGGTAACTGAAGCTTTCTTT	CASSLVSPGVTEAFF
TRBV7-2	.	TRBJ2-3	.	TGTGCCAGCAGCAAAGACAGTTTGTCAGATACGCAGTATTTT	CASSKDSLSDTQYF
TRBV7-8	once	TRBJ1-1	.	TGTGCCAGCAGCTTAGCCCCCACTGAAGCTTTCTTT	CASSLAPTEAFF
TRBV29-1	.	TRBJ1-4	.	TGCAGCGTATTGGACGGGACAGAAAAACTGTTTTTT	CSVLDGTEKLFF
TRBV6-1	.	TRBJ2-7	TRBD2	TGTGCCAGCAGTGAAGCGGACGGGGGGGCCTACGAGCAGTACTTC	CASSEADGGAYEQYF
TRBV7-3	.	TRBJ2-1	.	TGTGCCAGCAGCCTTGGAAACTACAATGAGCAGTTCTTC	CASSLGNYNEQFF
TRBV6-1	once	TRBJ1-4	TRBD1	TGTGCCAGTGCAGACAGGGGGCAATTTAATGAAAAACTGTTTTTT	CASADRGQFNEKLFF
TRBV5-4	.	TRBJ1-2	TRBD1	TGTGCCAGCAGCAATGACAGGGGGCGATGGGGCTACACCTTC	CASSNDRGRWGYTF
TRBV4-2	.	TRBJ1-5	.	TGTGCCAGCAGCTTGGGGGCAGGTGATAGCAATCAGCCCCAGCATTTT	CASSLGAGDSNQPQHF
TRBV15	.	TRBJ1-1	.	TGTGCCACCAGCAGAGCTGGGGGGAGCACTGAAGCTTTCTTT	CATSRAGGSTEAFF
TRBV6-1	.	TRBJ2-2	.	TGTGCCAGCAGTGACTTGAACCGGGTCACCGGGGAGCTGTTTTTT	CASSDLNRVTGELFF
TRBV5-1	.	TRBJ2-7	TRBD1	TGCGCCAGCCAAACCGGGACAGGGCACTACGAGCAGTACTTC	CASQTGTGHYEQYF
TRBV19	.	TRBJ2-7	TRBD2	TGTGCCAGCACAAGGACTAGCGGGGGGCGGGAGCAGTACTTC	CASTRTSGGREQYF
TRBV5-6	few	TRBJ2-5	TRBD2	TGTGCCAGCAGCCGTACTAGCGGGGGGGCCCCCGAGACCCAGTACTTC	CASSRTSGGAPETQYF
TRBV4-2	.	TRBJ1-1	TRBD1	TGTGCCAGCAGCCAAGGAGAGGGGGCGGGGAACACTGAAGCTTTCTTT	CASSQGEGAGNTEAFF
TRBV30	.	TRBJ1-1	.	TGTGCCCGGACCGCCTCAGGGGACACACGCTCGCTCGATGAAGCTTTCTTT	CARTASGDTRSLDEAFF
TRBV19	.	TRBJ2-2	TRBD2	TGTGCCAGTAGTATCATTCCAGCGGGAGGGACTCCCGGGGAGCTGTTTTTT	CASSIIPAGGTPGELFF
TRBV10-1	.	TRBJ2-4	.	TGCGCCAGCAGTGAGGTGCTGGGGAGCATTCAGTACTTC	CASSEVLGSIQYF
TRBV7-9	.	TRBJ2-5	TRBD2	TGTGCCAGCAGCTCCCTGGGGACTAGCGGGGGGGCCAGGGAGACCCAGTACTTC	CASSSLGTSGGARETQYF
TRBV5-4	.	TRBJ2-3	.	TGTGCCAGCAGCTTGGAGATTAGGGACGCAGATACGCAGTATTTT	CASSLEIRDADTQYF
TRBV30	.	TRBJ1-2	.	TGTGCCCGGAGTGTACGGAACGCTAAGTATGGCTACACCTTC	CARSVRNAKYGYTF